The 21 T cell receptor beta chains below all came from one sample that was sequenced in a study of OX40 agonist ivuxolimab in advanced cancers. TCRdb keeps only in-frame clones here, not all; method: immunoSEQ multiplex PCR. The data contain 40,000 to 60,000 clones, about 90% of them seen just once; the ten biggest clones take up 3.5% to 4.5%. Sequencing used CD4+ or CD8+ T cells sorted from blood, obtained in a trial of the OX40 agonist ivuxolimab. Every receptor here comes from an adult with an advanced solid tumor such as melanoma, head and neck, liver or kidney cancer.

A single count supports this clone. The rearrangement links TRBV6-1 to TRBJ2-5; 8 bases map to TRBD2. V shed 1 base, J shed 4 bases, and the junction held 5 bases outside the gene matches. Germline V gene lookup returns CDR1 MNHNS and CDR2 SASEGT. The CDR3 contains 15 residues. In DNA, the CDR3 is TGTGCCAGCAGTGAAGGAGCGGGGGCCGGAGAGACCCAGTACTTC. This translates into CASSEGAGAGETQYF.

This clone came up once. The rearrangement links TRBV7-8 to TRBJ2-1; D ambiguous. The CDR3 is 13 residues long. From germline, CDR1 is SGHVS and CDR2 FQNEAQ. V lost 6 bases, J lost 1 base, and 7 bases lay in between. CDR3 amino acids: CASRHGSYNEQFF. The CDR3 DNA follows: TGTGCCAGCAGACATGGGTCCTACAATGAGCAGTTCTTC.

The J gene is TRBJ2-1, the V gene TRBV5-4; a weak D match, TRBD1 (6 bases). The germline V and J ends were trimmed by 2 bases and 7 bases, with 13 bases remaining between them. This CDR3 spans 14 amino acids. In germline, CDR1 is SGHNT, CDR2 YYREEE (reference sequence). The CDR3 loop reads CASSFGFTGNEQFF. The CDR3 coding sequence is TGTGCCAGCAGCTTTGGATTCACAGGGAATGAGCAGTTCTTC.

This chain's CDR3 is CASGLGTGFYEQFF. The CDR3 region has the DNA TGTGCTAGTGGTTTGGGGACAGGGTTCTATGAGCAGTTCTTC. The chain has TRBV12-5 and TRBJ2-1; 8 bases align to TRBD1. Trimming cost V 1 base and J 8 bases; bases outside gene matches: 4. The CDR3 is 14 residues long. Germline CDR1 is LGHNT and CDR2 is FRNRAP.

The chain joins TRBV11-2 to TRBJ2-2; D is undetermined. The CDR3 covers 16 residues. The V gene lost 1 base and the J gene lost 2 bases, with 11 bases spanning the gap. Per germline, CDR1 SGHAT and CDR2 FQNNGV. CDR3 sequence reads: CASSLALGSNTGELFF. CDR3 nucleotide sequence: TGTGCCAGCAGCTTAGCGCTTGGCAGTAACACCGGGGAGCTGTTTTTT.

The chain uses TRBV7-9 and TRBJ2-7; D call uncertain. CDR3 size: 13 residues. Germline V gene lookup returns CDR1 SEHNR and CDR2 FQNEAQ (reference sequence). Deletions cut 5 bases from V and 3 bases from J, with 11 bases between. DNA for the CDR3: TGTGCCAGCAGCGTAGGGAACTACTACGAGCAGTACTTC. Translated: CASSVGNYYEQYF.

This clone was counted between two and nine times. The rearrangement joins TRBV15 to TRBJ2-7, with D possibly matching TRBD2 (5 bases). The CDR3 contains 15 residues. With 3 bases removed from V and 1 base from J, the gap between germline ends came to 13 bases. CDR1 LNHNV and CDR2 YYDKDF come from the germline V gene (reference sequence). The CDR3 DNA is TGTGCCACCAGCAGTCCGGGGATTAAATCCTACGAGCAGTACTTC. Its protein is CATSSPGIKSYEQYF.

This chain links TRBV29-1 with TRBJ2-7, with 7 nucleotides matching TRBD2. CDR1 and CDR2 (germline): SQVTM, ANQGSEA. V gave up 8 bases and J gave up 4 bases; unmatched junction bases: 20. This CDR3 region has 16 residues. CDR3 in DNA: TGCAGCTTCGCGACCCCGACGGCTAGCGGTCGTTACGAGCAGTACTTC. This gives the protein CSFATPTASGRYEQYF.

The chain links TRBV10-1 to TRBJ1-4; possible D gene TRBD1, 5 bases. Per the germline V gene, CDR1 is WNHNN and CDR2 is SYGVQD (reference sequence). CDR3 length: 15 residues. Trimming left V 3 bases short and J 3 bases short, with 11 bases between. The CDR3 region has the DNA TGCGCCAGCAGTGATCGAATAGGGGCTAATGAAAAACTGTTTTTT. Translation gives CASSDRIGANEKLFF.

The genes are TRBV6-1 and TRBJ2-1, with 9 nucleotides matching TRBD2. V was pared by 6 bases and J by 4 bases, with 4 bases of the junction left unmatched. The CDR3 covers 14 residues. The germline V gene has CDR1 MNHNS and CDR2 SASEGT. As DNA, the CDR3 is TGTGCCAGCAGCCATAGCGGGAGTTACAATGAGCAGTTCTTC. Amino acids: CASSHSGSYNEQFF.

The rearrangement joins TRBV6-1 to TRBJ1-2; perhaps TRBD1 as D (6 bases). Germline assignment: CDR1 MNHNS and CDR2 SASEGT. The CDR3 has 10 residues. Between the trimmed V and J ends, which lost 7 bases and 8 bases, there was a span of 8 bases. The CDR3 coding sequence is TGTGCCAGCATTGGGGGCGGCTACACCTTC. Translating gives CASIGGGYTF.

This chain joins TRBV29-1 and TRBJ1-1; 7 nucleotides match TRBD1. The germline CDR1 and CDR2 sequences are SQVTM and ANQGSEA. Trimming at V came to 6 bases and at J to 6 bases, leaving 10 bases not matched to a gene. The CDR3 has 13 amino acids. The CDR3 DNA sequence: TGCAGCGTCTTTGACAGGGTCGGAGCTGAAGCTTTCTTT. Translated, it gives CSVFDRVGAEAFF.

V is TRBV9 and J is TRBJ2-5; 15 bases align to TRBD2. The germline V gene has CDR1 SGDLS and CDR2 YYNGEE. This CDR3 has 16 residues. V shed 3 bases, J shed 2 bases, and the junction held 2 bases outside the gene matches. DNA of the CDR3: TGTGCCAGCAGCGGGGGACTAGCGGGAGGACAAGAGACCCAGTACTTC. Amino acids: CASSGGLAGGQETQYF. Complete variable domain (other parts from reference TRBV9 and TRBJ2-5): DSGVTQTPKHLITATGQRVTLRCSPRSGDLSVYWYQQSLDQGLQFLIQYYNGEERAKGNILERFSAQQFPDLHSELNLSSLELGDSALYFCASSGGLAGGQETQYFGPGTRLLVL.

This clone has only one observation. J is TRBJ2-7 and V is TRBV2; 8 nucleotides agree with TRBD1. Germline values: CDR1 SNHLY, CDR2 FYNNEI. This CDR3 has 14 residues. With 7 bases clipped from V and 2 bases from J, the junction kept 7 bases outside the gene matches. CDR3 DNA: TGTGCCAGCAAGGCCCCGGACAGGGCCTACGAGCAGTACTTC. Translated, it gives CASKAPDRAYEQYF.

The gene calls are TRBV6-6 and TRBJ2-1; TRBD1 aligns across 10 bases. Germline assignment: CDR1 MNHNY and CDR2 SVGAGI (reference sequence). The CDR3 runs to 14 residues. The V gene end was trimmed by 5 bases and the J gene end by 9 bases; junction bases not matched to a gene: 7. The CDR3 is CASSRGQGVIEQFF. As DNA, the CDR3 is TGTGCCAGCAGTCGCGGACAGGGGGTAATTGAGCAGTTCTTC.

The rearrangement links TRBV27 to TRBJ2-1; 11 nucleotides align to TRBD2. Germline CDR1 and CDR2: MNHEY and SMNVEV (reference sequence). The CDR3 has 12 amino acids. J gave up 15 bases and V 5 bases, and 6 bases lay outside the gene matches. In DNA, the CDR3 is TGTGCCAGCAGTCCACTAGCGGGAGTGGTGTTCTTC. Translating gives CASSPLAGVVFF.

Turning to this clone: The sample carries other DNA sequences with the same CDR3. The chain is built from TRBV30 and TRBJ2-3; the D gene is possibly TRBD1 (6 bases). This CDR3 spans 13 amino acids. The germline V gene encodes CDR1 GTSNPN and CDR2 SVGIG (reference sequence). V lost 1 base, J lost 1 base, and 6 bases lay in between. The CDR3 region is CAWSGGRTDTQYF. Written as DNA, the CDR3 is TGTGCCTGGAGTGGGGGGCGCACAGATACGCAGTATTTT.

DNA for the CDR3: TGTGCCACCAGCATAGATAGGTCAACTAATGAAAAACTGTTTTTT. Translating gives CATSIDRSTNEKLFF. The chain employs TRBV15 and TRBJ1-4; D is ambiguous. The CDR3 is made up of 15 amino acids. Germline lookup yields CDR1 LNHNV and CDR2 YYDKDF (reference sequence). V was pared by 4 bases and J by 0 bases, with 9 bases between.

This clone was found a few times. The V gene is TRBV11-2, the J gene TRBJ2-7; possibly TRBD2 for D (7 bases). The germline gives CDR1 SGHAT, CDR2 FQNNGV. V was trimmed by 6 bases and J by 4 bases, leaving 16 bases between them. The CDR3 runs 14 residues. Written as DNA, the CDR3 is TGTGCCAGCAGTCCCTTGAGGGGGGGGTACGAGCAGTACTTC. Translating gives CASSPLRGGYEQYF.

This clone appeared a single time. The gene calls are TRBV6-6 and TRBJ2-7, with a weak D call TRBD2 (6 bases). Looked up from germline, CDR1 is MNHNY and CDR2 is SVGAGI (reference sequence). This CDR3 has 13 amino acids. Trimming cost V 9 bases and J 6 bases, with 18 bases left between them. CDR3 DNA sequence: TGTGCCAGTACCGGGACTCAACTCTCCGAGCAGTACTTC. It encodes CASTGTQLSEQYF.

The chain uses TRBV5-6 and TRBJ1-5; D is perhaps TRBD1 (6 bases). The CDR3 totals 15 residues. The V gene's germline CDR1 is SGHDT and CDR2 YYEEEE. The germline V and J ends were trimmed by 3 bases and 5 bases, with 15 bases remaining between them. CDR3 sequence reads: CASSYTGTPDQPQHF. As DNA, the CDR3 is TGTGCCAGCAGCTATACCGGGACACCTGATCAGCCCCAGCATTTT.